This TCR beta chain was captured by sequencing in a study of cytomegalovirus exposure and HLA in healthy donors. Study-wide context: Researchers previously reported finding about 110 million unique TCR beta sequences from roughly 200 million T cells.

Primers for the PCR totalled 60 Vbeta and 13 Jbeta. Assay: immunoSEQ multiplex PCR; the TCRdb copy retains only in-frame clones and omits some. Among over 65,000 clones, about 68% were seen once, and the ten largest hold nearly 7.5%. This CDR3 region has 13 residues. Trimming took 8 bases from V and 0 from J, leaving 5 bases between them. Germline V gene data show CDR1 as LNHNV and CDR2 as YYDKDF (reference sequence). Note on this clone: The antigen remains undetermined.

Study-level results: Published work reported that the classifier diagnosed cytomegalovirus status with high specificity and sensitivity. With later analysis, a missense DCLRE1C variant became linked to TCR beta V- and J-gene trimming. Sequencing likely caused a cluster of highly shared sequence variants.

Sequencing input: PBMCs. The source is a woman aged 30 to 39 in good health and CMV-seropositive. The V and J genes are TRBV15 and TRBJ1-6; D is unresolved. For the CDR3, the DNA is TGTGCCACCTTTAGCTCCTATAATTCACCCCTCCACTTT. Protein sequence: CATFSSYNSPLHF.